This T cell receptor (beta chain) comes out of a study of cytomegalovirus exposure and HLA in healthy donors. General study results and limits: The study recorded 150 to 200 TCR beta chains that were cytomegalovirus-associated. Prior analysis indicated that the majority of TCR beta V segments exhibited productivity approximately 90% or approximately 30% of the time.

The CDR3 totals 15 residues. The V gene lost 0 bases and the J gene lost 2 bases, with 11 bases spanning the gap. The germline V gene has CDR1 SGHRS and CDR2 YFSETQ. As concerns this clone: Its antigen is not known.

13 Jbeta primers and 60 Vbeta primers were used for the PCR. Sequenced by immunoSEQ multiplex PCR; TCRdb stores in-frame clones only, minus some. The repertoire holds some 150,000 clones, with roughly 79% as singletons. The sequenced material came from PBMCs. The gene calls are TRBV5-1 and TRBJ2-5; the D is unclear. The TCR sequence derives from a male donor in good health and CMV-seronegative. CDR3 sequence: CASSLGLTLQETQYF. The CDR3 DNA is TGCGCCAGCAGCTTGGGACTCACTTTACAAGAGACCCAGTACTTC. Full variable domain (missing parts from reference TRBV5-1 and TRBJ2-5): KAGVTQTPRYLIKTRGQQVTLSCSPISGHRSVSWYQQTPGQGLQFLFEYFSETQRNKGNFPGRFSGRQFSNSRSEMNVSTLELGDSALYLCASSLGLTLQETQYFGPGTRLLVL.